This entry concerns a single TCR beta chain. Study processing details: Using reference gene primer amplification, nucleated cell counts were estimated. Only in-frame clones appear in the TCRdb table, and some are missing; sequencing was by immunoSEQ multiplex PCR. D and trimming come from the DNA, and the V and J calls and clone size come from that table. Of 120,000 or so clones in the sample, 88% were seen once. J gave up 2 bases and V 4 bases, and 7 bases lay outside the gene matches. CDR1 is LGHDT, CDR2 YNNKEL, per germline (reference sequence). This CDR3 is built from 16 residues. The sample belongs to a study of blood T cell repertoires in COVID-19.

The chain uses TRBV3-1 (or the pseudogene TRBV3-2) and TRBJ2-3; 9 nucleotides match TRBD1. The source material was peripheral blood. This receptor was taken from a woman older than 75 with acute or convalescent COVID-19. DNA of the CDR3: TGTGCCAGCAGCCCTTCGGACAGGGGCCTCACAGATACGCAGTATTTT. Translation: CASSPSDRGLTDTQYF.